This is a list of T cell receptor beta chains from one sample in a study of neoadjuvant anti-PD-1 for oral cavity cancer. Libraries were prepared by immunoSEQ multiplex PCR; TCRdb keeps only in-frame clonotypes and omits some of them. The data contain approximately 13,000 clones, more than 65% of them seen just once; the ten biggest clones take up over 2%. The sequences come from PBMCs, collected after nivolumab (anti-PD-1) treatment. All receptors come from a person aged 35-79 years with oral cavity squamous cell carcinoma. CDR3s include the opening cysteine and the closing phenylalanine or tryptophan. A D gene is named only where the DNA matches it firmly. Clone size is given for some rows only: seen once, a few or many times, or a class if the clone is expanded.

j_call | v_call | clone_size | d_call | cdr3_nt | cdr3_aa
TRBJ2-5 | TRBV9 | once | - | TGTGCCAGCAGCCTCGACCAGACAGGGAGGGAGACCCAGTACTTC | CASSLDQTGRETQYF
TRBJ2-3 | TRBV7-8 | - | TRBD1 | TGTGCCAGCAGCATCGATACAGGGGTCCCCGCAGATACGCAGTATTTT | CASSIDTGVPADTQYF
TRBJ2-7 | TRBV4-1 | - | - | TGCGCCAGCAGCCAAACCAGGGTATCCTCCTACGAGCAGTACTTC | CASSQTRVSSYEQYF
TRBJ2-5 | TRBV11-2 | few | TRBD2 | TGTGCCAGCAGCTTCGGAGCCCTACGTCTAGCGGGCAAACAAGAGACCCAGTACTTC | CASSFGALRLAGKQETQYF
TRBJ1-2 | TRBV5-1 | - | - | TGCGCCAGCAGCTTGGAACAGGGTTCTGGCTACACCTTC | CASSLEQGSGYTF
TRBJ1-2 | TRBV27 | - | - | TGTGCCAGCAGTTCCCCGGACAGATCTAACTATGGCTACACCTTC | CASSSPDRSNYGYTF
TRBJ2-5 | TRBV30 | - | - | TGTGCCTGGAGTGTAAAGGGAAGGGAGACCCAGTACTTC | CAWSVKGRETQYF
TRBJ2-1 | TRBV5-6 | - | - | TGTGCCAGCAGCTTGGAGACGGGGATCTCCTACAATGAGCAGTTCTTC | CASSLETGISYNEQFF
TRBJ2-5 | TRBV27 | once | TRBD1 | TGTGCCAGCAGCACAACAGGGGCAGAGGGTTGGGAGACCCAGTACTTC | CASSTTGAEGWETQYF
TRBJ2-3 | TRBV6-1 | - | TRBD2 | TGTGCCAGCAGTGCATATAGGACTAGCGGGAACACAGATACGCAGTATTTT | CASSAYRTSGNTDTQYF
TRBJ2-7 | TRBV25-1 | - | TRBD2 | TGTGCCAGCAGTGGATCGACGGGACTATCAAGTGTCGAGCAGTACTTC | CASSGSTGLSSVEQYF
TRBJ2-7 | TRBV5-6 | - | - | TGTGCCAGCAGCCAGGTCAGTCGTTTTGCCTACGAGCAGTACTTC | CASSQVSRFAYEQYF
TRBJ2-7 | TRBV10-1 | - | TRBD1 | TGCGCCAGCTCCAAGACAGGGGGGTCCTACGAGCAGTACTTC | CASSKTGGSYEQYF
TRBJ2-3 | TRBV9 | - | - | TGTGCCAGCAGCGTAGACGGGGGGCAGAGCACAGATACGCAGTATTTT | CASSVDGGQSTDTQYF
TRBJ2-4 | TRBV6-1 | - | TRBD1 | TGTGCCAGCAGTGAAGGACAGGGGGCGACCAAAAACATTCAGTACTTC | CASSEGQGATKNIQYF
TRBJ1-1 | TRBV5-1 | - | - | TGCGCCAGCGGGGTAGGGAACACTGAAGCTTTCTTT | CASGVGNTEAFF
TRBJ2-3 | TRBV6-5 | - | - | TGTGCCAGCAGTTACAACCTGGATACGCAGTATTTT | CASSYNLDTQYF
TRBJ1-4 | TRBV9 | - | - | TGTGCCAGCAGCAGAGAGGGGAGGGCAACTAATGAAAAACTGTTTTTT | CASSREGRATNEKLFF
TRBJ2-5 | TRBV19 | - | TRBD2 | TGTGCCAGTAGCCCCTGGGCTAGCGGGCCTCAAGAGACCCAGTACTTC | CASSPWASGPQETQYF
TRBJ2-1 | TRBV19 | once | TRBD1 | TGTGCCAGTAGTATATACAGGACAGGGTCGATCGGTGAGCAGTTCTTC | CASSIYRTGSIGEQFF
TRBJ2-1 | TRBV11-2 | - | - | TGTGCCAGCAGCTCCCGGAGTGCCGGCAATGAGCAGTTCTTC | CASSSRSAGNEQFF
TRBJ2-2 | TRBV7-3 | few | - | TGTGCCAGCAGCCCCGACAGGCTACGGGAGCTGTTTTTT | CASSPDRLRELFF
TRBJ1-1 | TRBV5-1 | - | TRBD1 | TGCGCCAGCAGCTTGGTCAGGGGGCGTGGAAACACTGAAGCTTTCTTT | CASSLVRGRGNTEAFF
TRBJ2-7 | TRBV14 | - | - | TGTGCCAGCAGCCAGGGACATTTATTTTACGAGCAGTACTTC | CASSQGHLFYEQYF
TRBJ2-7 | TRBV5-6 | - | - | TGTGCCAGCAGCTACCCAGGGGTTAGCTCCTACGAGCAGTACTTC | CASSYPGVSSYEQYF
TRBJ2-5 | TRBV30 | - | TRBD2 | TGTGCCTGGAAGGGAGGGATCGGACAAGAGACCCAGTACTTC | CAWKGGIGQETQYF
TRBJ1-3 | TRBV9 | - | TRBD1 | TGTGCCAGCAGCGTAGGACCGACAGGGGGCGGTGGAAACACCATATATTTT | CASSVGPTGGGGNTIYF
TRBJ2-1 | TRBV5-4 | - | TRBD2 | TGTGCAAGCCGCCTAGCGGGGCGCAATGAGCAGTTCTTC | CASRLAGRNEQFF
TRBJ2-2 | TRBV4-1 | once | - | TGCGCCAGCAGCCAAGATCCGGATCGGGAGCTGTTTTTT | CASSQDPDRELFF
TRBJ1-1 | TRBV6-6 | few | - | TGTGCCAGCAGTCCCCGGAGCACTGAAGCTTTCTTT | CASSPRSTEAFF
TRBJ2-5 | TRBV28 | - | - | TGTGCCAGCAGCCAAGCGGGCCTCCAAGAGACCCAGTACTTC | CASSQAGLQETQYF
TRBJ2-7 | TRBV11-2 | - | - | TGTGCCAGCAGCAACCCAAGAGGGAGCTACGAGCAGTACTTC | CASSNPRGSYEQYF
TRBJ2-1 | TRBV5-1 | - | TRBD2 | TGCGCCAGCAGTCCCCTAGCGGGAGTTTTAAATGAGCAGTTCTTC | CASSPLAGVLNEQFF
TRBJ2-2 | TRBV7-9 | - | - | TGTGCCAGCAGCTTAGTTGTACACAGGCACACCGGGGAGCTGTTTTTT | CASSLVVHRHTGELFF
TRBJ1-3 | TRBV29-1 | - | - | TGCAGCGCTCGCGGGGGCTCTGGAAACACCATATATTTT | CSARGGSGNTIYF
TRBJ1-1 | TRBV29-1 | - | - | TGCAGCGTTGCCGTGGGCGACACTGAAGCTTTCTTT | CSVAVGDTEAFF
TRBJ1-2 | TRBV7-8 | - | - | TGTGCCAGCAGCCCCAACAGGGTTATTAAGTTAGACTATGGCTACACCTTC | CASSPNRVIKLDYGYTF
TRBJ1-2 | TRBV30 | - | TRBD1 | TGTGCCTGGAGTGTATCCCGGACAGGTGGTGGCTACACCTTC | CAWSVSRTGGGYTF
TRBJ1-2 | TRBV5-4 | few | TRBD1 | TGTGCCAGCAGCTCGCCTCTCGGACAGGGGGATGGCTACACCTTC | CASSSPLGQGDGYTF
TRBJ2-3 | TRBV10-3 | - | - | TGTGCCACCTACGGGGGGCTGGCAGATACGCAGTATTTT | CATYGGLADTQYF
TRBJ2-7 | TRBV5-1 | - | - | TGCGCCAGCAGCTTGGCCCCGGGACGGATCTCCTACGAGCAGTACTTC | CASSLAPGRISYEQYF
TRBJ2-7 | TRBV7-3 | - | - | TGTGCCAGCAGCGCCTCCTACGAGCAGTACTTC | CASSASYEQYF
TRBJ1-1 | TRBV29-1 | - | TRBD1 | TGCAGCGTTGAATCGCCGGGACAGGGAGTAACTGAAGCTTTCTTT | CSVESPGQGVTEAFF
TRBJ1-3 | TRBV6-6 | - | - | TGTGCCAGCTGCCCTGTTAGGGCTGGAAACACCATATATTTT | CASCPVRAGNTIYF
TRBJ1-2 | TRBV4-1 | - | - | TGCGCCAGCAGCCTCTCAATAGGGGGTGGCTACACCTTC | CASSLSIGGGYTF
TRBJ2-1 | TRBV5-1 | - | TRBD2 | TGCGCCAGCAGCTCTAACCCGACTAGCGGGACATACAATGAGCAGTTCTTC | CASSSNPTSGTYNEQFF
TRBJ1-2 | TRBV6-4 | - | - | TGTGCCAGCAGTCCCCTGACATACTATGGCTACACCTTC | CASSPLTYYGYTF